This TCR beta chain was sequenced during a study of T cell changes during pregnancy in multiple sclerosis. CDR3 length equals 11 residues. Germline V lookup: CDR1 LNHDA, CDR2 SQIVND (reference sequence). V lost 5 bases, J lost 9 bases, and 7 bases lay in between. Assay used: immunoSEQ multiplex PCR; TCRdb lists only in-frame clones, some missing. The data hold 30,000 to 40,000 clones, with just over 90% observed a single time. The material was CD4+ T cells from peripheral blood mononuclear cells, obtained in the first trimester of pregnancy. The chain joins TRBV19 to TRBJ2-2; D is perhaps TRBD1 (5 bases). The source of this sequence is a female donor in good health, enrolled as a control in a pregnancy study. The CDR3 sequence is CASSPDRELFF. CDR3 sequence (DNA): TGTGCCAGTAGTCCGGACAGGGAGCTGTTTTTT.